Below are 23 T cell receptor beta chains sequenced from a single sample in a study of blood T cell repertoires in COVID-19. Clones were sequenced by immunoSEQ multiplex PCR, and TCRdb holds only the in-frame ones, with some missing. In the table there are about 150,000 clones, 80% to 90% of which are singletons. Sequenced input: peripheral blood. These receptors all come from a woman aged 45-65 years with active or convalescent COVID-19.

This CDR3 is CASSEAGQGTDTQYF. The CDR3 DNA follows: TGTGCCAGCAGTGAAGCGGGACAGGGAACAGATACGCAGTATTTT. The rearrangement joins TRBV2 to TRBJ2-3, with TRBD1 identical over 9 bases. The V and J ends lost 0 bases and 3 bases, in that order; junction bases with no gene match: 1. The V gene's germline CDR1 is SNHLY and CDR2 FYNNEI. There are 15 residues in the CDR3.

This sequence joins TRBV14 and TRBJ1-1; possibly TRBD1 for D (6 bases). Trimming removed 4 bases at V and 1 base at J, with 16 bases between. This CDR3 contains 16 residues. In germline, CDR1 is SGHDN, CDR2 FVKESK. The CDR3 coding sequence is TGTGCCAGCAGCCCGAGGGCGGGGGCGGGGAACACTGAAGCTTTCTTT. Residues: CASSPRAGAGNTEAFF.

In regard to this clone: Other DNA sequences in the same sample also yield this CDR3. The chain links TRBV27 to TRBJ2-5; TRBD1 matches at 12 bases. Unmatched junction bases numbered 5, after V lost 5 bases and J lost 4 bases. This CDR3 comprises 15 residues. Germline loops: CDR1 MNHEY, CDR2 SMNVEV (reference sequence). Here the CDR3 reads CASSTGQGARETQYF. DNA for the CDR3: TGTGCCAGCAGTACGGGACAGGGGGCGAGAGAGACCCAGTACTTC.

The chain uses TRBV9 and TRBJ2-7, with TRBD1 matching over 10 bases. V lost 3 bases, J lost 5 bases, and 8 bases stayed unmatched. The CDR3 runs 15 residues. Germline lookup yields CDR1 SGDLS and CDR2 YYNGEE. CDR3 sequence (DNA): TGTGCCAGCAGCGATCCGGGACAGGGGACTCACGAGCAGTACTTC. As protein: CASSDPGQGTHEQYF.

The chain combines TRBV6-5 with TRBJ2-7; 10 bases map to TRBD2. The V and J ends lost 0 bases and 6 bases, in that order; junction bases with no gene match: 8. The germline V gene encodes CDR1 MNHEY and CDR2 SVGAGI. This CDR3 contains 16 residues. The CDR3 region is CASSYSTLAGLSEQYF. In nucleotides, the CDR3 is TGTGCCAGCAGTTACTCGACACTAGCGGGATTATCCGAGCAGTACTTC.

The chain joins TRBV30 to TRBJ2-2; 12 bases fit TRBD2. Germline V gives CDR1 GTSNPN, CDR2 SVGIG (reference sequence). Trimming cost V 1 base and J 1 base; bases outside gene matches: 4. The CDR3 runs to 17 residues. The CDR3 sequence: CAWSGPGLAGNTGELFF. CDR3 in DNA: TGTGCCTGGAGTGGACCGGGACTAGCGGGGAACACCGGGGAGCTGTTTTTT. The full variable domain, in which reference TRBV30 and TRBJ2-2 provide the parts outside the CDR3, is SQTIHQWPATLVQPVGSPLSLECTVEGTSNPNLYWYRQAAGRGLQLLFYSVGIGQISSEVPQNLSASRPQDRQFILSSKKLLLSDSGFYLCAWSGPGLAGNTGELFFGEGSRLTVL.

This clone was detected only once. The gene calls are TRBV6-2 or TRBV6-3 and TRBJ1-1; 10 bases match TRBD1. From germline, CDR1 is MNHEY and CDR2 SVGEGT. Trimming cost V 6 bases and J 4 bases; bases outside gene matches: 5. The CDR3 sequence is 14 residues long. CDR3 nucleotide sequence: TGTGCCAGCAGCCCGGACAGGGGGGGCACTGAAGCTTTCTTT. Translating it yields CASSPDRGGTEAFF.

The rearrangement links TRBV28 to TRBJ1-1; D uncertain. Trimming left V 6 bases short and J 0 bases short, with 8 bases between. Germline CDR1 MDHEN, CDR2 SYDVKM. The CDR3 contains 13 residues. Here the CDR3 DNA reads TGTGCCAGCAGGAAACAAATGAACACTGAAGCTTTCTTT. It specifies CASRKQMNTEAFF.

The genes are TRBV3-1 (or the pseudogene TRBV3-2) and TRBJ2-5; D is unclear. The CDR3 has 11 amino acids. CDR1 LGHDT and CDR2 YNNKEL come from the germline V gene (reference sequence). V was shortened by 4 bases and J by 3 bases, with 3 bases between the two germline ends. The CDR3 loop is CASSLKETQYF. Here the CDR3 DNA reads TGTGCCAGCAGCCTTAAAGAGACCCAGTACTTC.

The CDR3, as DNA: TGTGCCTGTGCAGGGGCAAGAGACTATGGCTACACCTTC. Translated, it gives CACAGARDYGYTF. V and J are TRBV30 and TRBJ1-2, with TRBD1 as a possible D gene (6 bases). Trimming took off 6 bases at V and 3 bases at J, with 14 bases between the two ends. This CDR3 region has 13 residues. Germline V gives CDR1 GTSNPN, CDR2 SVGIG (reference sequence). Supplemented by reference TRBV30 and TRBJ1-2, the full variable domain reads SQTIHQWPATLVQPVGSPLSLECTVEGTSNPNLYWYRQAAGRGLQLLFYSVGIGQISSEVPQNLSASRPQDRQFILSSKKLLLSDSGFYLCACAGARDYGYTFGSGTRLTVV.

This clone appeared a single time. The chain recombines TRBV6-5 with TRBJ1-4; no reliable D call. The CDR3 spans 14 residues. Germline V gene data show CDR1 as MNHEY and CDR2 as SVGAGI. Trimming pared 6 bases from V and 0 bases from J, leaving 8 bases between. The CDR3, as DNA: TGTGCCAGCAGAGGCACAGCAACTAATGAAAAACTGTTTTTT. The encoded protein is CASRGTATNEKLFF.

The rearrangement uses TRBV27 and TRBJ2-7; TRBD2 matches at 9 bases. The CDR3 is 16 amino acids. Germline V gene sequence: CDR1 MNHEY, CDR2 SMNVEV (reference sequence). With 3 bases clipped from V and 5 bases from J, the junction kept 11 bases outside the gene matches. The CDR3 loop is CASSFGTSNYLHEQYF. CDR3 sequence (DNA): TGTGCCAGCAGTTTCGGGACTAGCAACTATCTGCACGAGCAGTACTTC.

This chain joins TRBV6-2 or TRBV6-3 and TRBJ2-1, with 14 bases aligning to TRBD2. The germline V gene has CDR1 MNHEY and CDR2 SVGEGT. Germline trimming cut 6 bases from V and 7 bases from J; bases unmatched to any gene: 11. The CDR3 totals 17 residues. The DNA for the CDR3 is TGTGCCAGCAGCCCGACTAGCGGGGGGGCCCCATATAATGAGCAGTTCTTC. It yields the protein CASSPTSGGAPYNEQFF.

This sequence joins TRBV5-1 and TRBJ2-7, with 7 nucleotides matching TRBD1. The germline V gene has CDR1 SGHRS and CDR2 YFSETQ. The CDR3 consists of 12 residues. Trimming removed 0 bases from V and 6 bases from J; junction bases left unmatched: 0. This chain's CDR3 is CASSLDRGEQYF. The CDR3 nucleotides are TGCGCCAGCAGCTTGGACAGGGGCGAGCAGTACTTC. Based on the CDR3 plus reference TRBV5-1 and TRBJ2-7, the full variable domain is KAGVTQTPRYLIKTRGQQVTLSCSPISGHRSVSWYQQTPGQGLQFLFEYFSETQRNKGNFPGRFSGRQFSNSRSEMNVSTLELGDSALYLCASSLDRGEQYFGPGTRLTVT.

This clone was detected once. The CDR3 nucleotides read TGCAGCGTGGACAGGCGGTATGGCTACACCTTC. This gives the protein CSVDRRYGYTF. This chain connects TRBV29-1 to TRBJ1-2; TRBD1 matches at 7 bases. The germline CDR1 and CDR2 sequences are SQVTM and ANQGSEA. Trimming cost V 6 bases and J 5 bases; bases outside gene matches: 3. The CDR3 extends over 11 amino acids.

The V call is TRBV4-3, the J call TRBJ1-5, with D unresolved. Trimming pared 3 bases from V and 6 bases from J, leaving 9 bases between. From germline, CDR1 is LGHNA and CDR2 YSLEER. CDR3 length equals 13 residues. The CDR3 is CASSQASGQPQHF. CDR3 DNA sequence: TGCGCCAGCAGCCAGGCCAGCGGTCAGCCCCAGCATTTT.

The chain employs TRBV5-5 and TRBJ2-7; D is possibly TRBD1 (5 bases). V was clipped by 0 bases and J by 4 bases, with 8 bases between them. The CDR3 sequence is 13 residues long. CDR1 and CDR2 (germline): SGHKS, YYEKEE (reference sequence). This CDR3 is CASSLARGYEQYF. DNA for the CDR3: TGTGCCAGCAGCTTGGCTAGGGGATACGAGCAGTACTTC.

The V gene is TRBV28, the J gene TRBJ2-2, with 10 bases lining up with TRBD1. The CDR3 sequence is 16 residues long. The germline gives CDR1 MDHEN, CDR2 SYDVKM. J was trimmed by 7 bases and V by 3 bases; bases with no gene match: 8. DNA for the CDR3: TGTGCCAGCAGTTTCCGGGACAGGGGTCTAAACGGGGAGCTGTTTTTT. This encodes CASSFRDRGLNGELFF.

V and J are TRBV28 and TRBJ1-2; perhaps TRBD1 as D (6 bases). V was shortened by 9 bases and J by 1 base, with 15 bases between the two germline ends. Germline V gene sequence: CDR1 MDHEN, CDR2 SYDVKM. CDR3 length: 14 amino acids. The CDR3 is CASSGTWVNYGYTF. For the CDR3, the DNA is TGTGCCAGTTCTGGGACATGGGTTAACTATGGCTACACCTTC.

The gene calls are TRBV24-1 and TRBJ2-1; 10 bases are shared with TRBD1. The germline V gene has CDR1 KGHDR and CDR2 SFDVKD. The CDR3 runs 16 residues. Losses at the gene ends were 2 bases for V and 3 bases for J; bases not matched to a gene: 3. CDR3 nucleotides: TGTGCCACCAGTGATTCGACAGGGGGCCTCTACAATGAGCAGTTCTTC. Translating it yields CATSDSTGGLYNEQFF.

The V and J genes are TRBV7-2 and TRBJ2-2, with TRBD1 identical over 8 bases. The CDR3 sequence is 17 residues long. V shed 1 base, J shed 0 bases, and the junction held 4 bases outside the gene matches. The germline gives CDR1 SGHTA, CDR2 FQGNSA. This CDR3 is CASSLEVDRANTGELFF. The CDR3 DNA is TGTGCCAGCAGCTTAGAGGTGGACAGGGCGAACACCGGGGAGCTGTTTTTT.

The chain joins TRBV25-1 to TRBJ2-1; a weak D match, TRBD1 (6 bases). Trimming pared 0 bases from V and 8 bases from J, leaving 11 bases between. The CDR3 is 14 amino acids. Per the germline V gene, CDR1 is MGHDK and CDR2 is SYGVNS. The CDR3 loop is CASSEYPGADEQFF. CDR3 sequence (DNA): TGTGCCAGCAGTGAATATCCAGGGGCGGATGAGCAGTTCTTC.

The gene calls are TRBV28 and TRBJ2-2, with TRBD2 matching 9 bases. CDR1 and CDR2 from the germline V gene are MDHEN and SYDVKM. Trimming at V came to 7 bases and at J to 2 bases, leaving 11 bases not matched to a gene. The CDR3 has 17 amino acids. For the CDR3, the DNA is TGTGCCAGCACCGCTCCAAGCGGGAGGTCAAACACCGGGGAGCTGTTTTTT. Translated: CASTAPSGRSNTGELFF.